The 20 T cell receptor beta chains below were found in one sample sequenced in a study of Ad26.COV2.S vaccination and SARS-CoV-2 variants. Treatment described: 15 to 20 received Ad26.COV2.S at low or high dose, single or two shots; a few received placebo; per-sample allocation not given. The study sampled participants on day 63 after the first vaccine or placebo injection. Sequencing used immunoSEQ multiplex PCR; TCRdb keeps in-frame clones, though not all of them. The sample holds a few hundred thousand clones, about four fifths seen once. Here the sequenced sample was peripheral blood, taken in a trial of Ad26.COV2.S vaccine versus placebo. These receptors originate from a person aged 18-65 years who received the Ad26.COV2.S COVID-19 vaccine or a placebo.

CDR3: CASSGFGQGRGTGELFF. The CDR3 DNA reads TGTGCCAGCAGTGGGTTTGGACAGGGACGAGGCACCGGGGAGCTGTTTTTT. The chain employs TRBV25-1 and TRBJ2-2; 8 bases agree with TRBD1. The CDR3 sequence is 17 residues long. CDR1 MGHDK and CDR2 SYGVNS come from the germline V gene. Trimming removed 4 bases from V and 4 bases from J; junction bases left unmatched: 11.

The chain uses TRBV5-5 and TRBJ1-6, with a possible D match to TRBD1 (5 bases). Germline-derived CDR1 and CDR2 are SGHKS and YYEKEE (reference sequence). V was trimmed by 0 bases and J by 10 bases, leaving 8 bases between them. The CDR3 extends over 13 amino acids. CDR3 residues: CASSLAGGSPLHF. CDR3 nucleotides: TGTGCCAGCAGCTTGGCGGGGGGGTCACCCCTCCACTTT.

The rearrangement joins TRBV3-1 (or the pseudogene TRBV3-2) to TRBJ2-7, with a tentative D call TRBD1 (6 bases). Germline CDR1 and CDR2: LGHDT and YNNKEL (reference sequence). The CDR3 is made up of 16 amino acids. V dropped 1 base and J dropped 3 bases, with 16 bases sitting between them. The CDR3 DNA sequence: TGTGCCAGCAGCCAAGGCCCGGACAGCCGAATCTACGAGCAGTACTTC. This codes for CASSQGPDSRIYEQYF.

This chain uses TRBV18 with TRBJ2-7; D is perhaps TRBD1 or TRBD2 (6 bases each). The germline CDR1 and CDR2 sequences are KGHSH and LQKENI. V dropped 5 bases and J dropped 2 bases, with 13 bases sitting between them. CDR3 length equals 14 residues. The CDR3 nucleotides read TGTGCCAGCTCATGGGGGGCTAAGACCTACGAGCAGTACTTC. It translates to CASSWGAKTYEQYF. The variable domain in full, with the rest retrieved from reference TRBV18 and TRBJ2-7, is NAGVMQNPRHLVRRRGQEARLRCSPMKGHSHVYWYRQLPEEGLKFMVYLQKENIIDESGMPKERFSAEFPKEGPSILRIQQVVRGDSAAYFCASSWGAKTYEQYFGPGTRLTVT.

The rearrangement joins TRBV5-4 to TRBJ2-3; TRBD1 matches 7 bases. V shed 3 bases and J 5 bases; nucleotides not matched to a gene: 9. CDR1 SGHNT and CDR2 YYREEE come from the germline V gene (reference sequence). The CDR3 length is 15 residues. The CDR3 nucleotides read TGTGCCAGCAGCTATGGTTACAGGGGTCAAGATACGCAGTATTTT. Amino acid sequence: CASSYGYRGQDTQYF.

The chain couples TRBV5-8 to TRBJ1-2; 9 positions agree with TRBD1. CDR1 SGHTS and CDR2 YDEGEE come from the germline V gene. The CDR3 loop spans 16 amino acids. Trimming cost V 4 bases and J 5 bases; bases outside gene matches: 12. CDR3 region: CASSGPGQGFSYGYTF. CDR3 bases: TGTGCCAGCAGCGGACCGGGACAGGGATTTTCATATGGCTACACCTTC.

There are a few counts of this clone. J is TRBJ2-7 and V is TRBV5-1, with D possibly being TRBD2 (6 bases). Germline loops: CDR1 SGHRS, CDR2 YFSETQ. The CDR3 runs to 14 residues. V was cut by 0 bases and J by 5 bases, with 12 bases left in between. The CDR3 coding sequence is TGCGCCAGCAGCTTGGTGGGCGGGAACCACGAGCAGTACTTC. As protein: CASSLVGGNHEQYF.

The CDR3 loop is CASSWQGLAETDTQYF. The CDR3 DNA reads TGTGCCAGCAGCTGGCAGGGACTAGCGGAAACAGATACGCAGTATTTT. The V gene is TRBV5-5, the J gene TRBJ2-3; 11 nucleotides match TRBD2. Germline V gene sequence: CDR1 SGHKS, CDR2 YYEKEE (reference sequence). V was pared by 3 bases and J by 3 bases, with 6 bases of the junction left unmatched. The CDR3 contains 16 residues.

The chain combines TRBV5-1 with TRBJ2-7; 8 nucleotides agree with TRBD2. Losses at the gene ends were 0 bases for V and 5 bases for J; bases not matched to a gene: 7. The CDR3 extends over 15 amino acids. Germline V gene data show CDR1 as SGHRS and CDR2 as YFSETQ. The CDR3 loop is CASSLAEAGGNEQYF. CDR3 DNA sequence: TGCGCCAGCAGCTTGGCCGAGGCGGGGGGAAACGAGCAGTACTTC.

The chain uses TRBV19 and TRBJ2-3, with TRBD1 as a possible D gene (6 bases). The CDR3 runs to 13 residues. Germline CDR1 and CDR2: LNHDA and SQIVND (reference sequence). V shed 6 bases and J shed 4 bases, with 11 bases lying between them. The CDR3 spells CASSAYRADTQYF. The CDR3, as DNA: TGTGCCAGTAGCGCCTACAGGGCAGATACGCAGTATTTT. The full variable domain, with the rest looked up from reference TRBV19 and TRBJ2-3, is DGGITQSPKYLFRKEGQNVTLSCEQNLNHDAMYWYRQDPGQGLRLIYYSQIVNDFQKGDIAEGYSVSREKKESFPLTVTSAQKNPTAFYLCASSAYRADTQYFGPGTRLTVL.

This chain uses TRBV3-1 (or the pseudogene TRBV3-2) with TRBJ1-1; TRBD1 is a possible D gene (5 bases). Germline V gene data show CDR1 as LGHDT and CDR2 as YNNKEL (reference sequence). The CDR3 has 13 amino acids. V was shortened by 4 bases and J by 7 bases, with 13 bases between the two germline ends. The CDR3 bases are TGTGCCAGCAGCCTCCGGGGCAGCGGTGAAGCTTTCTTT. Its protein product is CASSLRGSGEAFF.

The chain recombines TRBV7-3 with TRBJ1-2; 8 nucleotides line up with TRBD1. The CDR3 consists of 16 residues. J lost 6 bases, V lost 4 bases, and 13 bases had no gene match. Germline CDR1 reads SGHTA; CDR2 reads FQGTGA. CDR3 sequence (DNA): TGTGCCAGCAGCTCTATAGGACAGGGTCACCCCGATGGCTACACCTTC. Translating gives CASSSIGQGHPDGYTF.

The J gene is TRBJ2-3, the V gene TRBV2; the D is unclear. Trimming left V 1 base short and J 8 bases short, with 1 base between. In germline, CDR1 is SNHLY, CDR2 FYNNEI. The CDR3 length is 10 residues. CDR3 sequence (DNA): TGTGCCAGCAGTGAAGGTACGCAGTATTTT. Its protein product is CASSEGTQYF. Based on the CDR3 plus reference TRBV2 and TRBJ2-3, the full variable domain is EPEVTQTPSHQVTQMGQEVILRCVPISNHLYFYWYRQILGQKVEFLVSFYNNEISEKSEIFDDQFSVERPDGSNFTLKIRSTKLEDSAMYFCASSEGTQYFGPGTRLTVL.

The chain combines TRBV30 with TRBJ1-6; weak D call: TRBD1 (6 bases). Germline CDR1 and CDR2: GTSNPN and SVGIG (reference sequence). The CDR3 runs to 15 residues. V lost 2 bases and J 7 bases, leaving 15 bases between the germline ends. The CDR3 sequence is CAWSRGGFVNSPLHF. In DNA form, the CDR3 reads TGTGCCTGGAGTCGGGGGGGCTTCGTCAATTCACCCCTCCACTTT. Full variable domain (remainder filled in from reference TRBV30 and TRBJ1-6): SQTIHQWPATLVQPVGSPLSLECTVEGTSNPNLYWYRQAAGRGLQLLFYSVGIGQISSEVPQNLSASRPQDRQFILSSKKLLLSDSGFYLCAWSRGGFVNSPLHFGNGTRLTVT.

The V gene is TRBV4-2, the J gene TRBJ2-2, with a possible D match to TRBD2 (5 bases). Trimming stripped 6 bases from V and 9 bases from J, with 8 bases between. This CDR3 region has 11 residues. The germline V gene has CDR1 LGHNA and CDR2 YNFKEQ. CDR3 DNA: TGTGCCAGCAGGACGGGGTGGGAGCTGTTTTTT. Protein: CASRTGWELFF.

The rearrangement links TRBV14 to TRBJ2-1; TRBD2 matches 8 bases. In germline, CDR1 is SGHDN, CDR2 FVKESK. After removal of 2 bases from V and 7 bases from J, the junction contained 13 bases not matched to a gene. There are 17 residues in the CDR3. This chain's CDR3 is CASSQPPGLEVRNEQFF. CDR3 nucleotides: TGTGCCAGCAGCCAACCCCCGGGACTAGAGGTGAGGAATGAGCAGTTCTTC.

In this sample, this clone turned up once. The genes are TRBV13 and TRBJ2-7; D is uncertain. CDR1 is PRHDT and CDR2 is FYEKMQ in the germline V gene (reference sequence). This CDR3 region has 14 residues. Trimming took 5 bases from V and 2 from J, leaving 13 bases between them. CDR3 sequence: CASSTTHRPYEQYF. The DNA for the CDR3 is TGTGCCAGCAGCACCACCCATCGCCCCTACGAGCAGTACTTC.

Points on this clone: The missing conserved phenylalanine or tryptophan at the end of this CDR3 makes a read error likely. The limits of the CDR3 on the DNA are not certain, so only TCRdb's listed CDR3 is given. The chain combines TRBV3-1 (or the pseudogene TRBV3-2) with TRBJ1-2; the listed D gene, TRBD1, was not tested against the DNA. The CDR3 is 10 amino acids in total, end residues counted. The germline V gene encodes CDR1 LGHDT and CDR2 YNNKEL (reference sequence). The CDR3 sequence: CARLLRTGRV.

The gene calls are TRBV5-1 and TRBJ1-2; 7 nucleotides align to TRBD1. This CDR3 spans 14 amino acids. In germline, CDR1 is SGHRS, CDR2 YFSETQ. Trimming cost V 3 bases and J 1 base; bases outside gene matches: 3. The CDR3 bases are TGCGCCAGCAGCTGGGACAGAATTAACTATGGCTACACCTTC. Translating gives CASSWDRINYGYTF.

This chain joins TRBV3-1 (or the pseudogene TRBV3-2) and TRBJ1-6; a possible D gene is TRBD1 (5 bases). Trimming removed 4 bases from V and 10 bases from J, with 14 bases in between. There are 14 residues in the CDR3. The germline V gene has CDR1 LGHDT and CDR2 YNNKEL (reference sequence). The CDR3 sequence: CASSPQGIESPLHF. CDR3 nucleotide sequence: TGTGCCAGCAGCCCCCAGGGTATAGAATCACCCCTCCACTTT.